A selection of T cell receptor beta chains follows, all from one sample in a study of blood T cell repertoires in COVID-19. Method: immunoSEQ multiplex PCR; TCRdb's copy keeps in-frame clones and lacks some. The table has about 200,000 clones, roughly nine tenths seen once; the top ten hold 3.5% to 4%. The specimen was PBMCs or T cells enriched from blood (not recorded which). These receptors all come from a young woman with acute COVID-19. The CDR3 runs from the conserved cysteine through the conserved F or W. The D gene is left open where the match is weak. Expanded clones are given a class, and other clones once, few, many or no size at all.

>TRBV6-1|TRBJ2-7|.|.
TGTGCCAGCGAGCGGGCAGGGTGGAACGAGCAGTACTTC
CASERAGWNEQYF
>TRBV19|TRBJ1-2|.|TRBD1
TGTGCCAGTAGGCCTCGACAGGGTGGGTCATATGGCTACACCTTC
CASRPRQGGSYGYTF
>TRBV28|TRBJ1-4|.|.
TGTGCCAGCAGTTTTGGGGGGGGGAAGAAACTGTTTTTT
CASSFGGGKKLFF
>TRBV2|TRBJ2-4|.|.
TGTGCCAGCAGTGGTTTTAACAGTCACCTAGCCAAAAACATTCAGTACTTC
CASSGFNSHLAKNIQYF
>TRBV9|TRBJ1-2|.|TRBD1
TGTGCCAGCGCCTACGGACAGGGATCTAACTATGGCTACACCTTC
CASAYGQGSNYGYTF
>TRBV2|TRBJ1-6|.|TRBD1
TGTGCCAGCAGGGGACAGGCTAATTCACCCCTCCACTTT
CASRGQANSPLHF
>TRBV19|TRBJ1-5|.|TRBD1
TGTGCCAGTAGTTCCGGGACAGGGGCAAATCAGCCCCAGCATTTT
CASSSGTGANQPQHF
>TRBV3-1/TRBV3-2|TRBJ2-1|few|TRBD2
TGTGCCAGCAGCCATCGACCGGGGGGGCCCTCGGGAGGGGAGCAGTTCTTC
CASSHRPGGPSGGEQFF
>TRBV7-9|TRBJ1-2|.|.
TGTGCCAGCAGCTTACGACAGGTCTATGGCTACACCTTC
CASSLRQVYGYTF
>TRBV19|TRBJ1-1|.|TRBD1
TGTGCCAGTAGCCGGACAGGGGTTACTGAAGCTTTCTTT
CASSRTGVTEAFF
>TRBV24-1|TRBJ2-1|.|.
TGTGCCACCAGTTCGAGGACTAAAGGCAATGAGCAGTTCTTC
CATSSRTKGNEQFF
>TRBV5-1|TRBJ2-7|.|TRBD1
TGCGCCAGCAGCTTGGGACGCCGGACAGGGGGCTACGAGCAGTACTTC
CASSLGRRTGGYEQYF
>TRBV4-3|TRBJ2-7|.|TRBD2
TGCGCCAGCAGCCGAGGACTAGCGGGCTCCTACGAGCAGTACTTC
CASSRGLAGSYEQYF
>TRBV7-8|TRBJ1-1|.|.
TGTGCCAGCAGCTTAGAAACGGTGACTGAAGCTTTCTTT
CASSLETVTEAFF
>TRBV25-1|TRBJ2-3|few|TRBD2
TGTGCCAGCAAGGCGGGGGGCACAGATACGCAGTATTTT
CASKAGGTDTQYF
>TRBV24-1|TRBJ2-3|.|TRBD1
TGTGCCACCAGTGTCGCCCGGGACAGGGACACAGATACGCAGTATTTT
CATSVARDRDTDTQYF
>TRBV21-1|TRBJ2-2|.|.
TGTGCCAGCCTATCTGTTACCCGGGACACCGGGGAGCTGTTTTTT
CASLSVTRDTGELFF
>TRBV6-5|TRBJ1-2|.|.
TGTGCCAGCAGTTACGACACAGCTAACTATGGCTACACCTTC
CASSYDTANYGYTF
>TRBV4-1|TRBJ1-1|.|TRBD1
TGCGCCAGCAGTACCGGACAGGGATTGAACACTGAAGCTTTCTTT
CASSTGQGLNTEAFF